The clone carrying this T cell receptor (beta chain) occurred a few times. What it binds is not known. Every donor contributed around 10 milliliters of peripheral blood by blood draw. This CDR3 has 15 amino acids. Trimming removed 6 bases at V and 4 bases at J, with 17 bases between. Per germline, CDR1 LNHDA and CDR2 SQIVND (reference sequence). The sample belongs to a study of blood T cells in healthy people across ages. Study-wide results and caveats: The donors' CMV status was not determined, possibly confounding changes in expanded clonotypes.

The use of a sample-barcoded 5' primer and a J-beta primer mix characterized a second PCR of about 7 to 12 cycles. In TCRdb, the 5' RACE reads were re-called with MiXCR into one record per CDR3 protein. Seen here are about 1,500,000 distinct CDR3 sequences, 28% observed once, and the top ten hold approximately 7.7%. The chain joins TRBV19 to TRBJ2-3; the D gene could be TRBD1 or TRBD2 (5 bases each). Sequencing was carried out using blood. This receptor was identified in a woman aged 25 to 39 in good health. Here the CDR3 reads CASRGPGRSADTQYF. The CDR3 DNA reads TGTGCCAGTAGGGGACCGGGGCGAAGCGCAGATACGCAGTATTTT.